Given below is one TCR beta chain in context. This sample stems from a study of blood T cell repertoires in COVID-19. About the study: Acute-phase and convalescent COVID-19 samples originated in the United States, Italy and Spain. Sources were T cells, B-cell-depleted T cells, or PBMCs; the material itself was cDNA or gDNA.

Source study methods: Using reference gene primer amplification, nucleated cell counts were estimated. Sequenced by immunoSEQ multiplex PCR; TCRdb stores in-frame clones only, minus some. That table furnishes V, J and clone size, whereas the DNA furnished D and trimming. The sample contains about 130,000 clones, about 85% of which appear only once. V was shortened by 1 base and J by 6 bases, with 10 bases between the two germline ends. The length of the CDR3 is 14 residues. Germline CDR1 LNHNV, CDR2 YYDKDF (reference sequence). The chain carries TRBV15 and TRBJ1-5; a weak D match, TRBD1 (6 bases). Sequenced sample: peripheral blood. This clonotype was sampled from a woman older than 75 with acute or convalescent COVID-19. This CDR3 is CATSRGEGGQPQHF. CDR3 bases: TGTGCCACCAGCAGAGGGGAGGGGGGTCAGCCCCAGCATTTT.